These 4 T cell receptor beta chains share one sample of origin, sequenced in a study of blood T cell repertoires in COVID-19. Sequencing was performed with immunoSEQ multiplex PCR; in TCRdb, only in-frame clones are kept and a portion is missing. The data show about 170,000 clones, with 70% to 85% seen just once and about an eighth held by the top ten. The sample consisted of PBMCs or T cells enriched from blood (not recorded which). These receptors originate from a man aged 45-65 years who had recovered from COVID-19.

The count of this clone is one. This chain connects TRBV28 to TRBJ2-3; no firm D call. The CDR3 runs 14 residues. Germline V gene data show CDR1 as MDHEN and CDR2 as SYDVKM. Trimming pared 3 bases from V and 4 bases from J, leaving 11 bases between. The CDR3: CASSFLGEPDTQYF. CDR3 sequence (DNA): TGTGCCAGCAGTTTTTTGGGCGAACCAGATACGCAGTATTTT.

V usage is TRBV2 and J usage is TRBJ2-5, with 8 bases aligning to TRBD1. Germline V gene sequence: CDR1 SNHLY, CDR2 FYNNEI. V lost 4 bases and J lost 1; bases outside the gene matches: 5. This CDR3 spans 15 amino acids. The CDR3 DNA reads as TGTGCCAGCAGTGGCCTGGACAGGGTCCAAGAGACCCAGTACTTC. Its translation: CASSGLDRVQETQYF.

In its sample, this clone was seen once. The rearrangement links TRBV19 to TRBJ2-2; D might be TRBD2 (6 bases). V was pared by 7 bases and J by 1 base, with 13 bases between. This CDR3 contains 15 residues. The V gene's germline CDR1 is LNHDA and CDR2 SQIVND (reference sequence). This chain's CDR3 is CASNPGGGNTGELFF. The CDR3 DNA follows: TGTGCCAGTAATCCTGGGGGAGGGAACACCGGGGAGCTGTTTTTT.

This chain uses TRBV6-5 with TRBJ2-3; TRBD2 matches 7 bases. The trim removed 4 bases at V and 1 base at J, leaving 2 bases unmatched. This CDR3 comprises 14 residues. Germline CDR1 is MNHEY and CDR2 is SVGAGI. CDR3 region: CASSSRGGTDTQYF. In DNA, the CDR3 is TGTGCCAGCAGTTCCCGGGGGGGCACAGATACGCAGTATTTT.